This TCR beta chain emerged from a study of blood T cells in healthy people across ages. On the study more broadly: About one barcoded beta molecule was captured per two T cells (by template switching).

Using a J-beta primer mix together with a sample-barcoded 5' primer, a second PCR was run for about 7 to 12 cycles. In TCRdb, the 5' RACE reads were re-called with MiXCR into one record per CDR3 protein. The table includes roughly 680,000 distinct CDR3 sequences, roughly half detected once. The draw of peripheral blood yielded roughly 10 milliliters from each donor. Each sample used at least 6.5 million PBMCs. Total RNA amounts of at least 5 micrograms were extracted per sample. To note about this clonotype: A much more abundant neighbour one base away suggests this may be a read error.

The V and J ends lost 6 bases and 7 bases respectively, with 22 bases between them. This CDR3 region has 15 residues. The germline V gene encodes CDR1 MDHEN and CDR2 SYDVKM. Sequencing was performed on blood. The chain combines TRBV28 with TRBJ2-7; maybe TRBD2 (5 bases). This receptor was obtained from a woman aged 80 or older in good health. The CDR3 sequence is CASSHLSGKHNEQYF. The DNA for the CDR3 is TGTGCCAGCAGCCATCTCTCGGGGAAACACAATGAGCAGTACTTC.